A selection of T cell receptor beta chains follows, all from one sample in a study of identifying expanded T cells in peripheral blood. This table comes from immunoSEQ multiplex PCR, and its TCRdb copy is limited to in-frame clones, with some not included. The sample yields some 90,000 clones, 88% seen once. Material for sequencing was blood. These receptors all come from a person aged 18 to 75 in good health. CDR3s include the opening cysteine and the closing phenylalanine or tryptophan. The D gene is left open where the match is weak. Rows give clone size only sometimes, using once, few, many, or a class for an expanded clone.

j_call,d_call,clone_size,v_call,cdr3_aa,cdr3_nt
TRBJ1-4,-,few,TRBV5-1,CASSLMPRQEKLFF,TGCGCCAGCAGCTTGATGCCTAGGCAGGAAAAACTGTTTTTT
TRBJ2-1,-,-,TRBV10-1,CASSESASYNEQFF,TGCGCCAGCAGTGAGTCAGCTTCCTACAATGAGCAGTTCTTC
TRBJ2-5,-,-,TRBV18,CASSTLEETQYF,TGTGCCAGCTCAACTTTAGAAGAGACCCAGTACTTC
TRBJ1-2,TRBD1,-,TRBV19,CASSVTGTGHGYTF,TGTGCCAGTAGCGTTACCGGGACAGGGCATGGCTACACCTTC
TRBJ1-3,-,-,TRBV10-2,CASSEGPVSGNTIYF,TGCGCCAGCAGTGAAGGCCCCGTCTCTGGAAACACCATATATTTT
TRBJ2-1,-,-,TRBV28,CASSLPTGGNEQFF,TGTGCCAGCAGTTTGCCGACCGGGGGTAATGAGCAGTTCTTC
TRBJ2-2,-,-,TRBV4-3,CASSPAGLGTGELFF,TGCGCCAGCAGCCCCGCCGGACTTGGCACCGGGGAGCTGTTTTTT
TRBJ1-1,-,-,TRBV10-3,CAISDPQVDTEAFF,TGTGCCATCAGTGATCCCCAGGTTGACACTGAAGCTTTCTTT
TRBJ2-7,-,-,TRBV19,CASSMEGRGAYEQYF,TGTGCCAGTAGTATGGAGGGGCGGGGAGCCTACGAGCAGTACTTC
TRBJ1-5,-,once,TRBV19,CASSIDWAGNQPQHF,TGTGCCAGTAGTATAGATTGGGCAGGAAATCAGCCCCAGCATTTT
TRBJ2-7,TRBD1,once,TRBV9,CASSAGQGGAYEQYF,TGTGCCAGCAGCGCAGGACAGGGGGGAGCGTACGAGCAGTACTTC
TRBJ2-4,-,-,TRBV6-1,CASSTTAERKNIQYF,TGTGCCAGTTCCACGACGGCGGAGAGGAAAAACATTCAGTACTTC
TRBJ2-7,-,-,TRBV11-2,CASSSYEQYF,TGTGCCAGCAGCAGTTACGAGCAGTACTTC
TRBJ2-7,-,-,TRBV6-5,CASSYGGVTYEQYF,TGTGCCAGCAGTTACGGAGGGGTCACCTACGAGCAGTACTTC
TRBJ2-3,-,-,TRBV15,CATSKDISEADTQYF,TGTGCCACCAGCAAGGACATCTCCGAGGCAGATACGCAGTATTTT
TRBJ2-5,TRBD2,-,TRBV2,CASGLAQETQYF,TGTGCCAGTGGACTAGCGCAAGAGACCCAGTACTTC
TRBJ2-5,TRBD1,-,TRBV6-5,CASSTRQGSETQYF,TGTGCCAGCAGTACACGACAGGGAAGCGAGACCCAGTACTTC
TRBJ2-5,TRBD1,-,TRBV19,CASSIVLPGQGTPYQETQYF,TGTGCCAGTAGTATAGTGCTCCCGGGACAGGGCACCCCGTACCAAGAGACCCAGTACTTC
TRBJ2-7,-,-,TRBV7-2,CASSLDRSLYEQYF,TGTGCCAGCAGCCTAGACAGATCCCTCTACGAGCAGTACTTC
TRBJ2-1,TRBD2,-,TRBV7-9,CASSRALAGSLDEQFF,TGTGCCAGCAGCCGAGCACTAGCGGGGTCGCTGGACGAGCAGTTCTTC
TRBJ1-1,-,-,TRBV18,CASSPQETQGTRTEAFF,TGTGCCAGCTCACCTCAAGAGACACAGGGCACGAGGACTGAAGCTTTCTTT
TRBJ2-1,TRBD2,-,TRBV11-2,CASRTGLAGVDEQFF,TGTGCCAGCAGGACAGGACTAGCGGGGGTAGATGAGCAGTTCTTC
TRBJ2-7,-,-,TRBV27,CASSSRFGGAPYEQYF,TGTGCCAGCAGTTCCCGGTTTGGAGGGGCCCCCTACGAGCAGTACTTC
TRBJ2-3,-,few,TRBV7-2,CASSISYQAVDTQYF,TGTGCCAGCAGCATAAGCTACCAAGCGGTAGATACGCAGTATTTT
TRBJ2-1,-,-,TRBV9,CASSALTGISYNEQFF,TGTGCCAGCAGCGCGCTTACAGGGATTTCCTACAATGAGCAGTTCTTC
TRBJ2-3,TRBD2,-,TRBV19,CASSPRGGTDTQYF,TGTGCCAGTAGTCCGCGGGGGGGCACAGATACGCAGTATTTT
TRBJ2-5,TRBD2,-,TRBV5-1,CASSFLAGVQETQYF,TGCGCCAGCAGCTTCCTAGCGGGGGTGCAAGAGACCCAGTACTTC
TRBJ2-4,-,-,TRBV25-1,CASRGPGQLAKNIQYF,TGTGCCAGCAGAGGCCCCGGACAGCTAGCCAAAAACATTCAGTACTTC
TRBJ1-1,-,-,TRBV5-1,CASSLDAGDNTEAFF,TGCGCCAGCAGCTTGGATGCGGGAGACAACACTGAAGCTTTCTTT
TRBJ1-1,TRBD1,-,TRBV7-2,CASSLAPMRQGSTEAFF,TGTGCCAGCAGCTTAGCCCCCATGAGACAGGGGTCCACTGAAGCTTTCTTT
TRBJ1-1,TRBD1,-,TRBV19,CASSELGTAYTEAFF,TGTGCCAGTAGTGAATTAGGGACAGCCTACACTGAAGCTTTCTTT
TRBJ2-5,-,-,TRBV29-1,CSVDRVPETQYF,TGCAGCGTTGACAGAGTCCCGGAGACCCAGTACTTC
TRBJ1-1,-,-,TRBV5-1,CASRKRTVMNTEAFF,TGCGCCAGCAGGAAACGGACAGTCATGAACACTGAAGCTTTCTTT
TRBJ2-3,TRBD1,-,TRBV5-1,CASSFRRRGQSDTQYF,TGCGCCAGCAGCTTTCGGCGCAGGGGGCAGTCAGATACGCAGTATTTT
TRBJ1-2,-,-,TRBV7-9,CASSLGPNGYTF,TGTGCCAGCAGCTTAGGACCTAATGGCTACACCTTC
TRBJ2-7,-,-,TRBV5-1,CASSLSQGRTYEQYF,TGCGCCAGCAGCTTGTCACAGGGACGCACCTACGAGCAGTACTTC
TRBJ1-2,TRBD1,-,TRBV13,CASSYRQGAGGYTF,TGTGCCAGCAGTTATCGACAGGGGGCGGGAGGCTACACCTTC
TRBJ2-3,-,-,TRBV27,CASSLRDTQYF,TGTGCCAGCAGTTTAAGAGATACGCAGTATTTT
TRBJ2-5,-,-,TRBV19,CASSIGQGGQTQYF,TGTGCCAGTAGTATCGGCCAAGGGGGTCAGACCCAGTACTTC
TRBJ1-4,-,-,TRBV5-6,CASSPRYRDKGGEKLFF,TGTGCCAGCAGCCCACGATACCGGGATAAGGGAGGTGAAAAACTGTTTTTT
TRBJ1-1,-,-,TRBV5-1,CASSLSHENTEAFF,TGCGCCAGCAGCTTATCCCACGAGAACACTGAAGCTTTCTTT
TRBJ1-2,-,-,TRBV5-1,CASSLGAENYGYTF,TGCGCCAGCAGCTTGGGGGCAGAGAACTATGGCTACACCTTC
TRBJ1-2,-,-,TRBV5-6,CASSLGLRFDDYGYTF,TGTGCCAGCAGCTTGGGGCTCAGATTTGACGACTATGGCTACACCTTC
TRBJ2-1,TRBD2,-,TRBV7-8,CASSLGLAVGQGQFF,TGTGCCAGCAGCTTAGGACTAGCGGTGGGGCAGGGGCAGTTCTTC